The 20 T cell receptor beta chains reported below all come from one sample, sequenced in a study of blood T cell repertoires in COVID-19. Generated by immunoSEQ multiplex PCR, the TCRdb table keeps only in-frame clones and is missing some. The sample lists about 130,000 clones; roughly four fifths were seen once. The sample was peripheral blood. The receptors were gathered from a human donor in a cohort sampled during active COVID-19.

CDR3 nucleotides: TGTGCCAGCAGTGAAGAAGGAGTAGGTGGAAACACCATATATTTT. Protein: CASSEEGVGGNTIYF. This rearrangement joins TRBV2 to TRBJ1-3, with D unresolved. Between the trimmed V and J ends, which lost 1 base and 3 bases, there was a span of 10 bases. Germline lookup yields CDR1 SNHLY and CDR2 FYNNEI. CDR3 size: 15 residues.

The V call is TRBV6-6, the J call TRBJ1-5; D gene uncertain. Trimming shortened V by 5 bases and J by 5 bases, and 13 bases separated the two germline ends. The CDR3 spans 14 residues. Germline V gene sequence: CDR1 MNHNY, CDR2 SVGAGI (reference sequence). The CDR3 loop is CASSVRRGDQPQHF. In DNA, the CDR3 is TGTGCCAGCAGTGTGAGGCGCGGGGATCAGCCCCAGCATTTT.

This sequence joins TRBV3-1 (or the pseudogene TRBV3-2) and TRBJ2-7, with 9 bases lining up with TRBD2. Losses at the gene ends were 1 base for V and 2 bases for J; bases not matched to a gene: 6. Germline V gene sequence: CDR1 LGHDT, CDR2 YNNKEL (reference sequence). The CDR3 spans 16 residues. CDR3: CASSQGGTSWAYEQYF. CDR3 nucleotide sequence: TGTGCCAGCAGCCAAGGGGGGACTAGCTGGGCCTACGAGCAGTACTTC.

The chain joins TRBV19 to TRBJ2-7, with a tentative D call TRBD1 (6 bases). The germline V and J ends were trimmed by 9 bases and 6 bases, with 21 bases remaining between them. The CDR3 has 14 residues. Germline V gene sequence: CDR1 LNHDA, CDR2 SQIVND (reference sequence). The CDR3 reads CASRRVQGPGEQYF. The CDR3 DNA follows: TGTGCCAGCCGACGGGTGCAGGGGCCAGGCGAGCAGTACTTC.

The chain joins TRBV6-4 to TRBJ1-2; D not resolved. Trimming pared 6 bases from V and 8 bases from J, leaving 19 bases between. The germline CDR1 and CDR2 sequences are MRHNA and SNTAGT. CDR3 size: 14 residues. The CDR3 DNA follows: TGTGCCAGCAGAGATCTACAGTGGCTGGAAGGCTACACCTTC. Translation: CASRDLQWLEGYTF.

This chain joins TRBV6-1 and TRBJ2-5, with TRBD1 identical over 7 bases. The trim removed 2 bases at V and 2 bases at J, leaving 5 bases unmatched. The CDR3 has 15 residues. Germline CDR1 is MNHNS and CDR2 is SASEGT. CDR3 nucleotide sequence: TGTGCCAGCAGTGAATCGATGGGACAGCAAGAGACCCAGTACTTC. It specifies CASSESMGQQETQYF.

J is TRBJ1-2 and V is TRBV19; 10 positions match TRBD1. This CDR3 is 16 amino acids long. Germline values: CDR1 LNHDA, CDR2 SQIVND (reference sequence). The J segment lost 1 base and the V segment lost 5 bases, leaving 7 bases of the junction unmatched. The CDR3 sequence is CASSSGQGVRNYGYTF. CDR3 coding DNA: TGTGCCAGTAGTTCCGGACAGGGGGTACGTAACTATGGCTACACCTTC.

J is TRBJ1-6 and V is TRBV3-1 (or the pseudogene TRBV3-2); D might be TRBD1 (6 bases). Trimming stripped 4 bases from V and 5 bases from J, with 12 bases between. The CDR3 extends over 15 amino acids. CDR1 is LGHDT and CDR2 is YNNKEL in the germline V gene (reference sequence). The CDR3 DNA follows: TGTGCCAGCAGCCGAGACAGGAGGAATAATTCACCCCTCCACTTT. Its protein is CASSRDRRNNSPLHF.

The CDR3 loop is CASSEDHDRSTEAFF. The CDR3 bases are TGTGCCAGCAGTGAAGATCATGACAGAAGCACTGAAGCTTTCTTT. The V call is TRBV6-1, the J call TRBJ1-1, with a tentative D call TRBD1 (5 bases). Trimming stripped 1 base from V and 4 bases from J, with 13 bases between. Germline values: CDR1 MNHNS, CDR2 SASEGT. This CDR3 has 15 residues.

The J gene is TRBJ2-4, the V gene TRBV11-3; maybe TRBD1 (6 bases). V was cut by 1 base and J by 9 bases, with 13 bases left in between. This CDR3 has 14 amino acids. From germline, CDR1 is SGHNT and CDR2 YENEEA. The CDR3 sequence: CASSLGGEGGIQYF. The DNA of the CDR3 is TGTGCCAGCAGCTTAGGCGGAGAAGGGGGCATTCAGTACTTC.

The chain uses TRBV5-1 and TRBJ1-2; 8 nucleotides agree with TRBD1. With 2 bases clipped from V and 4 bases from J, the junction kept 4 bases outside the gene matches. This CDR3 has 14 amino acids. The germline V gene encodes CDR1 SGHRS and CDR2 YFSETQ. The CDR3 loop is CASSFNGQGYGYTF. The CDR3 DNA is TGCGCCAGCAGCTTTAACGGACAGGGCTATGGCTACACCTTC.

DNA of the CDR3: TGTGCCAGCAGCAGTCGCAACAGGGACGGGCGATATGGCTACACCTTC. It yields the protein CASSSRNRDGRYGYTF. The chain joins TRBV5-4 to TRBJ1-2; tentatively, D is TRBD1 (6 bases). Trimming shortened V by 4 bases and J by 5 bases, and 21 bases separated the two germline ends. CDR3 size: 16 residues. Germline lookup yields CDR1 SGHNT and CDR2 YYREEE (reference sequence).

The chain joins TRBV5-1 to TRBJ2-1, with D maybe TRBD1 (5 bases). CDR1 SGHRS and CDR2 YFSETQ come from the germline V gene. Trimming took off 0 bases at V and 8 bases at J, with 12 bases between the two ends. The CDR3 length is 14 residues. CDR3 amino acids: CASSLDRFGDEQFF. Written as DNA, the CDR3 is TGCGCCAGCAGCTTGGACAGGTTTGGGGATGAGCAGTTCTTC.

CDR3 in amino acids: CASSQTRGREQYF. Written as DNA, the CDR3 is TGTGCCAGCAGCCAAACCCGAGGGCGCGAGCAGTACTTC. The chain uses TRBV14 and TRBJ2-7, with D possibly being TRBD2 (5 bases). CDR1 and CDR2 from the germline V gene are SGHDN and FVKESK. The V end lost 2 bases, the J end lost 6 bases, and 11 bases lay between the germline ends. This CDR3 is 13 amino acids long.

J is TRBJ1-1 and V is TRBV9, with TRBD1 identical over 9 bases. With 3 bases clipped from V and 8 bases from J, the junction kept 11 bases outside the gene matches. In germline, CDR1 is SGDLS, CDR2 YYNGEE. This CDR3 spans 15 amino acids. CDR3: CASSDRSGQGPEAFF. CDR3 DNA: TGTGCCAGCAGCGACCGATCGGGACAGGGTCCAGAAGCTTTCTTT.

This clone has just a few counts. CDR3 DNA: TGTGCCAGCATTGGAGGGGTCTACTCCTACGAGCAGTACTTC. Translated, it gives CASIGGVYSYEQYF. The chain recombines TRBV6-5 with TRBJ2-7, with D possibly being TRBD2 (6 bases). V was cut by 7 bases and J by 0 bases, with 13 bases left in between. The CDR3 loop spans 14 amino acids. The V gene's germline CDR1 is MNHEY and CDR2 SVGAGI.

The chain recombines TRBV2 with TRBJ2-1, with TRBD2 as a possible D gene (5 bases). This CDR3 is 14 amino acids long. The V gene's germline CDR1 is SNHLY and CDR2 FYNNEI. The ends were cut back, 6 bases at V and 0 bases at J, with 9 bases in the middle. In nucleotides, the CDR3 is TGTGCCAGCAGGGACTGGAGCTCCTACAATGAGCAGTTCTTC. Protein product: CASRDWSSYNEQFF.

The chain recombines TRBV9 with TRBJ2-7, with a possible D match to TRBD2 (6 bases). The CDR3 spans 15 residues. V was cut by 0 bases and J by 6 bases, with 16 bases left in between. CDR1 SGDLS and CDR2 YYNGEE come from the germline V gene. The CDR3 DNA is TGTGCCAGCAGCGTAGGAGGAGGGAGGATCTCCGAGCAGTACTTC. Translated, it gives CASSVGGGRISEQYF. Supplemented by reference TRBV9 and TRBJ2-7, the full variable domain reads DSGVTQTPKHLITATGQRVTLRCSPRSGDLSVYWYQQSLDQGLQFLIQYYNGEERAKGNILERFSAQQFPDLHSELNLSSLELGDSALYFCASSVGGGRISEQYFGPGTRLTVT.

This rearrangement joins TRBV19 to TRBJ1-2, with a tentative D call TRBD1 (5 bases). The CDR3 consists of 15 residues. The germline V gene has CDR1 LNHDA and CDR2 SQIVND (reference sequence). V lost 5 bases to trimming and J lost 0 bases, with 13 bases between them. The CDR3 spells CASSPRQRANYGYTF. In nucleotides, the CDR3 is TGTGCCAGTAGTCCGCGACAGAGAGCTAACTATGGCTACACCTTC.

This clone was recorded only once. The chain joins TRBV21-1 to TRBJ1-1; the table's D call of TRBD1 was not tested on the DNA. TRBV21-1 is a known pseudogene. The CDR3 contains 15 residues. In DNA, the CDR3 is TGTGCCAGCAGCAAAATTGGACAGGTTAACACTGAAGCTTTCTTT. Protein sequence: CASSKIGQVNTEAFF.